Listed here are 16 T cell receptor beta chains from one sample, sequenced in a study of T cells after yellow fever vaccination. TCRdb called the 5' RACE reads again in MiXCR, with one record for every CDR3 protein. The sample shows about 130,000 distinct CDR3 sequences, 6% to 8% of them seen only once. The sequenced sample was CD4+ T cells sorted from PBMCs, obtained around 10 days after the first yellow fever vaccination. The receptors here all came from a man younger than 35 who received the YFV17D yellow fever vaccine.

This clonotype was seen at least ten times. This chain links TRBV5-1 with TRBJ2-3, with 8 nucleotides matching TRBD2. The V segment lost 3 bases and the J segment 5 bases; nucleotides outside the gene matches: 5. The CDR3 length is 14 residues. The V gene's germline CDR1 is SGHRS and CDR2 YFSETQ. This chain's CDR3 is CASSSTSDGDTQYF. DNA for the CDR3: TGCGCCAGCAGCTCGACTAGCGATGGAGATACGCAGTATTTT.

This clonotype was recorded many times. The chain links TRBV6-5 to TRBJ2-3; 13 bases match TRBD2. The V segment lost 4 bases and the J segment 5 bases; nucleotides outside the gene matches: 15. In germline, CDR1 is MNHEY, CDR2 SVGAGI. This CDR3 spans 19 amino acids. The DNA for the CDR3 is TGTGCCAGCAGTTCCGATCCCCCACTAGCGGGGGGGCCAAAAGATACGCAGTATTTT. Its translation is CASSSDPPLAGGPKDTQYF.

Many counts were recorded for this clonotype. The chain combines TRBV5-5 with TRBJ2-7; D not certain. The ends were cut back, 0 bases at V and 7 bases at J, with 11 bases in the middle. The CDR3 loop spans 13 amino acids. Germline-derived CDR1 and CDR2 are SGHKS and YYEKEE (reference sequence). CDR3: CASSLGPALEQYF. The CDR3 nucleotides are TGTGCCAGCAGCTTGGGGCCAGCTTTAGAGCAGTACTTC.

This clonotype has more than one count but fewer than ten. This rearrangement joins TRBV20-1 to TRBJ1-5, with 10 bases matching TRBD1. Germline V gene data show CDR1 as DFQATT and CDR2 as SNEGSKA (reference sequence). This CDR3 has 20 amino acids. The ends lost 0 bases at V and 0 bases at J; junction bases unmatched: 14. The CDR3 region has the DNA TGCAGTGCTAGAGACCCTTTGGTTGGGACAGGGGTCTTTAGCAATCAGCCCCAGCATTTT. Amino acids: CSARDPLVGTGVFSNQPQHF.

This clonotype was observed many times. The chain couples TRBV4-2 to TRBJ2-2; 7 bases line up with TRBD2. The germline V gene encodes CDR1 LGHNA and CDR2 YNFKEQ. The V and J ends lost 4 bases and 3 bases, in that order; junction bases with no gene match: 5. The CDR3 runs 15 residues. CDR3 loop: CASSRAGSDTGELFF. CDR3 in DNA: TGTGCCAGCAGCCGAGCGGGGTCGGACACCGGGGAGCTGTTTTTT.

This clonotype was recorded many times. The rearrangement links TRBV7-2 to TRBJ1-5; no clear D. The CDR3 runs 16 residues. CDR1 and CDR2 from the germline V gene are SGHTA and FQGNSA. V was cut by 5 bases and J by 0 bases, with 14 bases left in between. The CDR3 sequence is CASSRDGAYSNQPQHF. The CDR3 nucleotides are TGTGCCAGCAGCCGAGATGGCGCTTATAGCAATCAGCCCCAGCATTTT.

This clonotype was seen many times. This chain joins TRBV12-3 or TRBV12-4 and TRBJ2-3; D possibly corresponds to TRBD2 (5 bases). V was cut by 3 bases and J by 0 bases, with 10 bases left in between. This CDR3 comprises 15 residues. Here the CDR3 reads CASSLGAPSTDTQYF. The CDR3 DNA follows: TGTGCCAGCAGTTTGGGAGCTCCTAGCACAGATACGCAGTATTTT.

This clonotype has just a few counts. The CDR3 loop reads CASSPPTATEAFF. Here the CDR3 DNA reads TGTGCCAGCTCACCACCGACAGCCACTGAAGCTTTCTTT. This chain links TRBV18 with TRBJ1-1, with a weak D call TRBD1 (5 bases). CDR1 and CDR2 from the germline V gene are KGHSH and LQKENI. CDR3 length: 13 amino acids. V lost 0 bases and J lost 4, with 6 bases in between.

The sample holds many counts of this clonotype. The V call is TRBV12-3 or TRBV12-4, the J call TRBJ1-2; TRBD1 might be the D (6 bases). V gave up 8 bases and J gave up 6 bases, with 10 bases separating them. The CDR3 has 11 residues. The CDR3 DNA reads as TGTGCCAGCGAGGGGGTGAATGGCTACACCTTC. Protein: CASEGVNGYTF.

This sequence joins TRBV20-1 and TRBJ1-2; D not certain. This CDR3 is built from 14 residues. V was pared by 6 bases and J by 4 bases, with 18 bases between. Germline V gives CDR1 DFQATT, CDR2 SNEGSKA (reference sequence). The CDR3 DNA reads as TGCAGTGCGCCGTTCCCGGGCGGTACCTATGGCTACACCTTC. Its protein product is CSAPFPGGTYGYTF.

CDR3 sequence: CASSRTGAGDQPQHF. DNA for the CDR3: TGTGCCAGCAGTCGAACAGGGGCAGGTGACCAGCCCCAGCATTTT. V gene TRBV25-1 combines with J gene TRBJ1-5, with TRBD1 matching 7 bases. This CDR3 spans 15 amino acids. Per germline, CDR1 MGHDK and CDR2 SYGVNS. Losses at the gene ends were 5 bases for V and 7 bases for J; bases not matched to a gene: 11.

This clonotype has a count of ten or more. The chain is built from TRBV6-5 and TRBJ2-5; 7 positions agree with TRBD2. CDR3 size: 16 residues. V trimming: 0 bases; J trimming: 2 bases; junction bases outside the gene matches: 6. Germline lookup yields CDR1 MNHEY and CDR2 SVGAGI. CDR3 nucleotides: TGTGCCAGCAGTTACTCGGGGGGGACCGGACAAGAGACCCAGTACTTC. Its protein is CASSYSGGTGQETQYF.

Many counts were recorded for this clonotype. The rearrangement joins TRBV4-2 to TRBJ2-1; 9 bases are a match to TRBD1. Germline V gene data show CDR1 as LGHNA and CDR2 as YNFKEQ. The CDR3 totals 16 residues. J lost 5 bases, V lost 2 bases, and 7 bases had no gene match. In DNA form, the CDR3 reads TGTGCCAGCAGCCAACCTGGACAGGGGTATAACAATGAGCAGTTCTTC. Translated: CASSQPGQGYNNEQFF.

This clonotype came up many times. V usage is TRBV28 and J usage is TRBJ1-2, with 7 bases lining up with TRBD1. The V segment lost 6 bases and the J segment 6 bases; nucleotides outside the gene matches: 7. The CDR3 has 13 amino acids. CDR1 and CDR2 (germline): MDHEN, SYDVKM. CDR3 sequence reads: CASSPTGWNGYTF. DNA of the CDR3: TGTGCCAGCAGCCCGACAGGGTGGAATGGCTACACCTTC.

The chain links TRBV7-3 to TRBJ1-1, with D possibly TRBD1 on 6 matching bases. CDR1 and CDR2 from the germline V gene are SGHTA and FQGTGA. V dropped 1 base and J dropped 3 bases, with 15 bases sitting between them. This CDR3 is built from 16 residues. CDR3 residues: CASSLIRGVGDTEAFF. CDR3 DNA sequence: TGTGCCAGCAGCTTAATCAGGGGCGTCGGGGACACTGAAGCTTTCTTT.

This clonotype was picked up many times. Here the CDR3 reads CASSSDSGGAYNEQFF. The CDR3, as DNA: TGTGCCAGCAGCTCAGACAGCGGGGGGGCCTACAATGAGCAGTTCTTC. V and J are TRBV7-2 and TRBJ2-1, with 10 positions matching TRBD2. Germline values: CDR1 SGHTA, CDR2 FQGNSA. V was clipped by 4 bases and J by 2 bases; unmatched bases: 5. CDR3 length: 16 residues.